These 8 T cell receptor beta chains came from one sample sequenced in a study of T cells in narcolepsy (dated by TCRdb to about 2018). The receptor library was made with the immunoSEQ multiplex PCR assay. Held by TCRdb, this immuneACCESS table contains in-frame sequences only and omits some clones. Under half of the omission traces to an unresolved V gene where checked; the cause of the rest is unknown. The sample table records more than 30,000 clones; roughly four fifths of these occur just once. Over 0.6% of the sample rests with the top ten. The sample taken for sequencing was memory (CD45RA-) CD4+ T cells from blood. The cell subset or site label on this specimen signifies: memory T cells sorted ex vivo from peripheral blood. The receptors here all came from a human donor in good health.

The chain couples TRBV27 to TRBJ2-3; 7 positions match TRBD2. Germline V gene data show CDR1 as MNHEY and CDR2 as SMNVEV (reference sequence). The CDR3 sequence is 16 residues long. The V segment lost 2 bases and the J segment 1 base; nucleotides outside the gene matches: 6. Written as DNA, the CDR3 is TGTGCCAGCAGTTTACAAGCGGGGTGGGGCACAGATACGCAGTATTTT. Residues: CASSLQAGWGTDTQYF.

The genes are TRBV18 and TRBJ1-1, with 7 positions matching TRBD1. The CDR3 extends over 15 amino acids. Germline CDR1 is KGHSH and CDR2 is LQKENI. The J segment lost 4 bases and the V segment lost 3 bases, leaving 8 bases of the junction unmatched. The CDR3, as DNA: TGTGCCAGCTCACCCGTGGGACACAGGGGCACTGAAGCTTTCTTT. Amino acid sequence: CASSPVGHRGTEAFF.

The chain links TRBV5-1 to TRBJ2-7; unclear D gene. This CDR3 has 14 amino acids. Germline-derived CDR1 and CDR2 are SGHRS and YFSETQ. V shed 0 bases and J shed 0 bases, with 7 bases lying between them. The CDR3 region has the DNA TGCGCCAGCAGCTTGGGCGACGCCTCCTACGAGCAGTACGTC. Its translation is CASSLGDASYEQYV.

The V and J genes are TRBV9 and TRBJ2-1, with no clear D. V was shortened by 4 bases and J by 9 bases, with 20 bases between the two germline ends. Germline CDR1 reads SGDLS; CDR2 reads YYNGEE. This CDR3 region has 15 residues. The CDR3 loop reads CASSPRTQASGEQFF. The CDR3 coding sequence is TGTGCCAGCAGCCCCCGAACCCAGGCGAGTGGTGAGCAGTTCTTC.

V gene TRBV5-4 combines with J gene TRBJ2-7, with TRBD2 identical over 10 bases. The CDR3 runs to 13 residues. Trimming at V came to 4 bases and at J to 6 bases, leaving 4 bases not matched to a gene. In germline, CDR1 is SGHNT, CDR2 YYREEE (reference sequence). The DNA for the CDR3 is TGTGCCAGCAGCGCCGGGACTAGCGTCGAGCAGTACTTC. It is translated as CASSAGTSVEQYF.

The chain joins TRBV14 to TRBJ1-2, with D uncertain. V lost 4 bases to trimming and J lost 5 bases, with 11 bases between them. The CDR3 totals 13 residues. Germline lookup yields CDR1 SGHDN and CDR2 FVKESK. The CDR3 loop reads CASSPQRTYGYTF. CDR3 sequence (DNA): TGTGCCAGCAGCCCCCAGCGGACTTATGGCTACACCTTC.

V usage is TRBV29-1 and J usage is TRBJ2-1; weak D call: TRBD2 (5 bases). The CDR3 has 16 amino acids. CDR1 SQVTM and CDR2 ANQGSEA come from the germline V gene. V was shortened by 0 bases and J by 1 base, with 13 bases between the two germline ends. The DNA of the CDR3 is TGCAGCGTTGAAGAGGAGCGGCTCCCATCCTACAATGAGCAGTTCTTC. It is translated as CSVEEERLPSYNEQFF.

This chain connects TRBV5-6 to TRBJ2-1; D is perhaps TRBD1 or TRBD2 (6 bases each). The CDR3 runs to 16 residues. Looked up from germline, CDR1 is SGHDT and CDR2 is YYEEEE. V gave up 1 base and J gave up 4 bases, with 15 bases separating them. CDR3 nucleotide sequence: TGTGCCAGCAGCTTGAATCGGGGGCTAGATTACAATGAGCAGTTCTTC. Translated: CASSLNRGLDYNEQFF.